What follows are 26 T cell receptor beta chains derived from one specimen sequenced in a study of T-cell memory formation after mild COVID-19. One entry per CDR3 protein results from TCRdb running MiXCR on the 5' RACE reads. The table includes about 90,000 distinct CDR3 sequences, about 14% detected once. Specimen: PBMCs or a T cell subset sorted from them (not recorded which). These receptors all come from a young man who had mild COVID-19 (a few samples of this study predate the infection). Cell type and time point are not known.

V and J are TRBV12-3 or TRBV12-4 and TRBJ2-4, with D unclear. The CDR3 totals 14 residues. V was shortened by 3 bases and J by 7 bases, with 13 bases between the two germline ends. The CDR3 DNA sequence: TGTGCCAGCAGTTTTCTTAGGCCGCTGAACATTCAGTACTTC. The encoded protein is CASSFLRPLNIQYF.

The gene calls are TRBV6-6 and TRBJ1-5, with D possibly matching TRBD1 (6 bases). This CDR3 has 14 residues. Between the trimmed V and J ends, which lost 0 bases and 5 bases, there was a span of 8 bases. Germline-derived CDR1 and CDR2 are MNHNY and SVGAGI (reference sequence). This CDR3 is CASSYSTGDQPQHF. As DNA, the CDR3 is TGTGCCAGCAGTTACTCGACAGGCGATCAGCCCCAGCATTTT.

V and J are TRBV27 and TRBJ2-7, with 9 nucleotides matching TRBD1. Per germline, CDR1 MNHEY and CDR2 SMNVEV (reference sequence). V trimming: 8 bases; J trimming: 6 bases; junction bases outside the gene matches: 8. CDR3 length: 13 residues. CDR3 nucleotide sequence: TGTGCCAGCGCACCGGGACAGGGAACCGAGCAGTACTTC. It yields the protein CASAPGQGTEQYF.

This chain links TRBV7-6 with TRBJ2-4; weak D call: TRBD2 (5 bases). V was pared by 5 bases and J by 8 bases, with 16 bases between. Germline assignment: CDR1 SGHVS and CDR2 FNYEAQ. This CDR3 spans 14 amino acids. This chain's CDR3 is CASSPRTAGDIQYF. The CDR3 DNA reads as TGTGCCAGCAGCCCCAGGACTGCTGGTGACATTCAGTACTTC.

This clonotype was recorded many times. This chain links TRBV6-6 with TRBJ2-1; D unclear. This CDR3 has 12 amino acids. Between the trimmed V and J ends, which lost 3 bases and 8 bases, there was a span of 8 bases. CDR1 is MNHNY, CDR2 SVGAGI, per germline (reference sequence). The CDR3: CASSYGFDEQFF. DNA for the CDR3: TGTGCCAGCAGTTATGGGTTCGATGAGCAGTTCTTC.

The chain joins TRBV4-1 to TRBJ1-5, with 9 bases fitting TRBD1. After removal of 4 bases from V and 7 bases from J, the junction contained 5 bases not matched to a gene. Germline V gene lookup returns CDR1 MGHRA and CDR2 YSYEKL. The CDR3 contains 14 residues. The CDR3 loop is CASSPGTGIQPQHF. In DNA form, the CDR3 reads TGCGCCAGCAGCCCTGGGACAGGGATCCAGCCCCAGCATTTT.

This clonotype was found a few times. The CDR3 nucleotides are TGCGCCAGCAGCCAAGTGCTGGGAGAAGTAGGCTACGAGCAGTACGTC. As protein: CASSQVLGEVGYEQYV. The V call is TRBV4-1, the J call TRBJ2-7, with D maybe TRBD2 (5 bases). V was clipped by 1 base and J by 3 bases, with 16 bases between them. Germline V lookup: CDR1 MGHRA, CDR2 YSYEKL. The length of the CDR3 is 16 residues.

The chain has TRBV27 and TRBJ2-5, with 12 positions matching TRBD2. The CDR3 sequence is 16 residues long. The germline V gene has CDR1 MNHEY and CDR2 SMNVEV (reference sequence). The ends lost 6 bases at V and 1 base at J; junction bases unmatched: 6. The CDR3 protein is CASRRTSGDLQETQYF. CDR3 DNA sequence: TGTGCCAGCAGGCGGACTAGCGGGGATCTCCAAGAGACCCAGTACTTC.

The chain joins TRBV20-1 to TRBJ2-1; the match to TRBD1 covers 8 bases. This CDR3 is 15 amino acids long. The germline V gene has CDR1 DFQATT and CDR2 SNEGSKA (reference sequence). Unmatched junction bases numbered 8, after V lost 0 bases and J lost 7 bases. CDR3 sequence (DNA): TGCAGTGCTAGAGATAACCAGGGGGCATGGAATGAGCAGTTCTTC. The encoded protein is CSARDNQGAWNEQFF.

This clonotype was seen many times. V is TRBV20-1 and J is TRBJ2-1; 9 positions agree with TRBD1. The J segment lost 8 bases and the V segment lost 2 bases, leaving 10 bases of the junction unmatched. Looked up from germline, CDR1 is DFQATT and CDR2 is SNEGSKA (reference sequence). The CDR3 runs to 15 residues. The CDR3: CSARNPTGQGYEQFF. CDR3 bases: TGCAGTGCTAGAAACCCCACGGGACAGGGTTATGAGCAGTTCTTC.

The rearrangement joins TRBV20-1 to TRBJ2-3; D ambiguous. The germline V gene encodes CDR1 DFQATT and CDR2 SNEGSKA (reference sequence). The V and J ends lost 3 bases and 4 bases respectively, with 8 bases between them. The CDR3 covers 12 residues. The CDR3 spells CSASFWADTQYF. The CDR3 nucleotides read TGCAGTGCTAGTTTCTGGGCAGATACGCAGTATTTT.

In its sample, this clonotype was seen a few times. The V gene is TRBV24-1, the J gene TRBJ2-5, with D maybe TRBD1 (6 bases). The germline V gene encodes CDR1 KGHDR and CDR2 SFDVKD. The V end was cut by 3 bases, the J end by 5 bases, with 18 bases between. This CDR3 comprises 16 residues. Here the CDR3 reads CATSDEQGPPWETQYF. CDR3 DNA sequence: TGTGCCACCAGTGATGAACAGGGCCCGCCATGGGAGACCCAGTACTTC.

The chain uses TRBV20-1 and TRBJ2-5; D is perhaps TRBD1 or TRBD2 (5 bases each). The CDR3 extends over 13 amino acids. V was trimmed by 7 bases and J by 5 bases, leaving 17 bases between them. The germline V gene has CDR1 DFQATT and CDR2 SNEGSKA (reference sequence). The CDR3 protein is CSVGDPDGETQYF. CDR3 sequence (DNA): TGCAGTGTTGGGGACCCCGACGGGGAGACCCAGTACTTC.

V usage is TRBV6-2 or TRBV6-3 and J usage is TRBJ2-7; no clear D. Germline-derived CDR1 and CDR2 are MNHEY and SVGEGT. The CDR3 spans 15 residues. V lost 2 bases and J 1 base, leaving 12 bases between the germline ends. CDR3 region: CASSYGQDRSYEQYF. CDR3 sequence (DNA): TGTGCCAGCAGTTACGGGCAGGACCGTTCCTACGAGCAGTACTTC.

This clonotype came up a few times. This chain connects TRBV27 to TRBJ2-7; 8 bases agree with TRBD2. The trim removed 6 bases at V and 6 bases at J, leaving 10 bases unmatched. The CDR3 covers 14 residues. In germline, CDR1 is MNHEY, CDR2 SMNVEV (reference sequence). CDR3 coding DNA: TGTGCCAGCAGGGTTGGCGGGGGGACGCTCGAGCAGTACGTC. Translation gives CASRVGGGTLEQYV.

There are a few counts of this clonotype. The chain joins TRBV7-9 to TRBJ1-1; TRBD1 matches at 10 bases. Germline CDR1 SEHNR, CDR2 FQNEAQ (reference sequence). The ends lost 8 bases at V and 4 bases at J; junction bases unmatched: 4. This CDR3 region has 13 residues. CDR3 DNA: TGTGCCAGCGGAGGGACAGGGGCCACTGAAGCTTTCTTT. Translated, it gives CASGGTGATEAFF.

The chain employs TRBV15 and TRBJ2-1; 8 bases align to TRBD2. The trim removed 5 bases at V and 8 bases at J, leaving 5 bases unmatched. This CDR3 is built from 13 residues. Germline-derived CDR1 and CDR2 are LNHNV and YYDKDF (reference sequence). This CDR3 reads CATSRGGKDEQFF. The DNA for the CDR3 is TGTGCCACCAGCCGGGGGGGAAAGGATGAGCAGTTCTTC.

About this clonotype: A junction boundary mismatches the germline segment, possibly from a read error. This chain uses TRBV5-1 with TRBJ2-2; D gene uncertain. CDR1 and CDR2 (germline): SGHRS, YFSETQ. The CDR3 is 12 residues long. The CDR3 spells CASSSNSGELFF. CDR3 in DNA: TGCGCCAGCAGCTCGAACTCCGGGGAGCTGTTTTTT.

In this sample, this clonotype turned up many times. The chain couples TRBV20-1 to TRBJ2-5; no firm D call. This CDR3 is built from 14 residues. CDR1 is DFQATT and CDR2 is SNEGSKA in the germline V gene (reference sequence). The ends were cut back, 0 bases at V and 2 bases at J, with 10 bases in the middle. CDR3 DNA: TGCAGTGCTAGAGATCCGCAGGAGCAAGAGACCCAGTACTTC. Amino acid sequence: CSARDPQEQETQYF.

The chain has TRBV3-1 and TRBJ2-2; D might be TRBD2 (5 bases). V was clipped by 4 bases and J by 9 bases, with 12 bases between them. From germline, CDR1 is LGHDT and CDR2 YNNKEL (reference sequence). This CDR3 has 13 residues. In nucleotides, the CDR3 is TGTGCCAGCAGCCGGGCCGAGGGCTGGGAGCTGTTTTTT. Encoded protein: CASSRAEGWELFF. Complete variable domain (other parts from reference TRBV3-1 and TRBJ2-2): DTAVSQTPKYLVTQMGNDKSIKCEQNLGHDTMYWYKQDSKKFLKIMFSYNNKELIINETVPNRFSPKSPDKAHLNLHINSLELGDSAVYFCASSRAEGWELFFGEGSRLTVL.

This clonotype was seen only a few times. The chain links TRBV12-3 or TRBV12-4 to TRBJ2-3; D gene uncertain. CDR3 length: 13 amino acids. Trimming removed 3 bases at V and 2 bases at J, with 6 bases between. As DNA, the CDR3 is TGTGCCAGCAGTTTGAGAACCACAGATACGCAGTATTTT. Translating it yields CASSLRTTDTQYF.

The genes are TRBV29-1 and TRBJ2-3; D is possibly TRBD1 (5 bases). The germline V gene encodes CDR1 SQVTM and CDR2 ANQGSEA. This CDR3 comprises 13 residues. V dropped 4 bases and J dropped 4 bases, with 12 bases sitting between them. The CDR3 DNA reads TGCAGCGTTGTGATCAGGGTGTCAGATACGCAGTATTTT. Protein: CSVVIRVSDTQYF.

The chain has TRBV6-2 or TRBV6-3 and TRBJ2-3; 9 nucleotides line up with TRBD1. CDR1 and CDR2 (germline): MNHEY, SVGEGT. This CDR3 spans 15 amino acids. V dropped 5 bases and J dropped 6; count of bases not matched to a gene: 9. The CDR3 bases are TGTGCCAGCAGTCACGGGGACAGGGAGTTCGATACGCAGTATTTT. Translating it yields CASSHGDREFDTQYF.

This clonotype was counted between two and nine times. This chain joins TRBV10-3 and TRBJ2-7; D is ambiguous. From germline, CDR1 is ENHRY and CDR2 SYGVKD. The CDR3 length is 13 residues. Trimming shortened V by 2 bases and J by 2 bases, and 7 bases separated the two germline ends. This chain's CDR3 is CAISERSTYEQYF. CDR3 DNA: TGTGCCATCAGTGAGCGTTCGACCTACGAGCAGTACTTC.

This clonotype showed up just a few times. This CDR3 is CASSLGLGADYEQYF. CDR3 in DNA: TGTGCCAGCAGCTTGGGTCTTGGCGCGGACTACGAGCAGTACTTC. The genes are TRBV7-3 and TRBJ2-7; D call uncertain. Germline V gives CDR1 SGHTA, CDR2 FQGTGA. The germline V and J ends were trimmed by 3 bases and 3 bases, with 15 bases remaining between them. This CDR3 is built from 15 residues.

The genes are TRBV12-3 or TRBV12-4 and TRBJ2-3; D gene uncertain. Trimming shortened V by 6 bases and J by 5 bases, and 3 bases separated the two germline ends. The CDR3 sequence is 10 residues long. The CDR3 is CASRGDTQYF. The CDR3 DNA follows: TGTGCCAGCAGGGGAGATACGCAGTATTTT.